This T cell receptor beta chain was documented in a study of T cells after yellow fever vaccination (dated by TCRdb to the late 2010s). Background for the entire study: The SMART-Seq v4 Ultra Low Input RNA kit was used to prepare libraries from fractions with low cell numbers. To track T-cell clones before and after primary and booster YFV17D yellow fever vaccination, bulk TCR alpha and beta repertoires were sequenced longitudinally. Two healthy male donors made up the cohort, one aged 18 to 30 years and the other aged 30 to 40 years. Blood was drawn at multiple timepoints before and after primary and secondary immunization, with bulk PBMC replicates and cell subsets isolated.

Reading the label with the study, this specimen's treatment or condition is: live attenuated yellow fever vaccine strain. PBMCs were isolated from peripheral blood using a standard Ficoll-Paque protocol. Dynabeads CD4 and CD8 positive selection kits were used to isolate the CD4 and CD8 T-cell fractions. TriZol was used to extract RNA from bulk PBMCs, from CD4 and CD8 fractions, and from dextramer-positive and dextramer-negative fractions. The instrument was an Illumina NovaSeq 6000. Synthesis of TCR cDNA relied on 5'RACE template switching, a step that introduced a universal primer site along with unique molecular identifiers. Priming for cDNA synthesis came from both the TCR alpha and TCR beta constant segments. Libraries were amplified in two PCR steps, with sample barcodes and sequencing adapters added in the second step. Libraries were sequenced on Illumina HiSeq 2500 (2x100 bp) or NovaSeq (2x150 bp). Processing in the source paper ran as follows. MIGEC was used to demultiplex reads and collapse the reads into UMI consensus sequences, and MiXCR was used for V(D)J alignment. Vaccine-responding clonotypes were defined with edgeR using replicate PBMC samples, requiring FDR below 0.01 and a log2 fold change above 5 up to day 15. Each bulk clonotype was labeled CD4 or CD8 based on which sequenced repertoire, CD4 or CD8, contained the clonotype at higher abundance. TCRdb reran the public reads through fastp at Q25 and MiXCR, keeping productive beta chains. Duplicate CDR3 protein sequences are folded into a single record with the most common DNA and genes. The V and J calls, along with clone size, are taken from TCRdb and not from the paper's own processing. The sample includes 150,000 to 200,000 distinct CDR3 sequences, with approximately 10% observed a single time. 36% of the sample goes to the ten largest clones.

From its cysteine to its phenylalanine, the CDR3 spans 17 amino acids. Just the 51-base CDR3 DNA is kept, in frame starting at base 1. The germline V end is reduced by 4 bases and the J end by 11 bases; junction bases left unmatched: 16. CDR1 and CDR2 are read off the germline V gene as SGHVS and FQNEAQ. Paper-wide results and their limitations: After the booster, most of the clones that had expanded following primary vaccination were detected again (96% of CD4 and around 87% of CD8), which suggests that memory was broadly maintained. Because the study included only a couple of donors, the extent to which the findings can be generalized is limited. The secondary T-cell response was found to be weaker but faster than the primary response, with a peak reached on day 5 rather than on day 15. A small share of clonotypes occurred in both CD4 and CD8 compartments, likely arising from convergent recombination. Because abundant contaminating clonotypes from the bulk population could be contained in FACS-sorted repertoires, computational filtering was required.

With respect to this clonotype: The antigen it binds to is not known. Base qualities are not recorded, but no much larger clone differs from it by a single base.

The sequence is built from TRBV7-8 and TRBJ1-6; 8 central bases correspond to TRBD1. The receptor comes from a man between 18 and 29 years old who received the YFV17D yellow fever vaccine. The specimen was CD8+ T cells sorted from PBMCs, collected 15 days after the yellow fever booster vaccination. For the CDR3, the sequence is CASSSFRGRIPPTPLHF. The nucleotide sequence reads TGTGCCAGCAGCTCGTTCAGGGGGCGAATTCCACCGACACCCCTCCACTTT.